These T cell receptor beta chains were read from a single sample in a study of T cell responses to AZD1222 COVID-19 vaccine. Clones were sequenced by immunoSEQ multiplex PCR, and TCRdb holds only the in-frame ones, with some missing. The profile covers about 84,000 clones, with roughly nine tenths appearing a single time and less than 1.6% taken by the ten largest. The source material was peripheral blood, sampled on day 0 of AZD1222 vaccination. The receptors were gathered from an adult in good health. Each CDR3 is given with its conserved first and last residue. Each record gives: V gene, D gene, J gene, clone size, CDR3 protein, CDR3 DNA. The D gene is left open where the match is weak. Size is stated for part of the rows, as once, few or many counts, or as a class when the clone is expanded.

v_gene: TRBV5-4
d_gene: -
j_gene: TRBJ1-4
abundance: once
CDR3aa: CASSLAPATNEKLFF
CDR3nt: TGTGCCAGCAGCTTGGCTCCGGCAACTAATGAAAAACTGTTTTTT

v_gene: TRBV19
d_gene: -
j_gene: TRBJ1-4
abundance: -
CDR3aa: CASSPRGGVLFF
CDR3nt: TGTGCCAGTAGTCCAAGGGGGGGCGTATTATTTTTT

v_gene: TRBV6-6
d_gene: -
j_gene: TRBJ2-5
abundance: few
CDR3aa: CASSLSGTQETQYF
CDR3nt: TGTGCCAGCAGTTTATCCGGGACGCAAGAGACCCAGTACTTC

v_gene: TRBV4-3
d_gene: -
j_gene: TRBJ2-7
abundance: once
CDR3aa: CASSLTPGGEQYF
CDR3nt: TGCGCCAGCAGCCTCACCCCCGGAGGCGAGCAGTACTTC

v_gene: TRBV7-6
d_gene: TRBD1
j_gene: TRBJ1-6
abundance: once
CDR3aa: CASSNRQGQNSPLHF
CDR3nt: TGTGCCAGCAGCAACCGACAGGGGCAAAATTCACCCCTCCACTTT

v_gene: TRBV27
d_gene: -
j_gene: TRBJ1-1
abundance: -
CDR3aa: CASSLIGRGNTEAFF
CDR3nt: TGTGCCAGCAGTTTAATAGGCAGGGGAAACACTGAAGCTTTCTTT

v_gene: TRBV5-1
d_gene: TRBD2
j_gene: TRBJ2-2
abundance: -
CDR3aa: CASSSSSGSRTGELFF
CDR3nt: TGCGCCAGCAGCTCCTCTAGCGGGAGTCGAACCGGGGAGCTGTTTTTT

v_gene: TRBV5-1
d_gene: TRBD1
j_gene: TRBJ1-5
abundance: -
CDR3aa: CASSLGTGSQPQHF
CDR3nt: TGCGCCAGCAGCTTGGGGACAGGGAGCCAGCCCCAGCATTTT

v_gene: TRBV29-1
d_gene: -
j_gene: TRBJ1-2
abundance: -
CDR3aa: CSVRTQHNYGYTF
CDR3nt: TGCAGCGTCCGGACTCAACATAACTATGGCTACACCTTC

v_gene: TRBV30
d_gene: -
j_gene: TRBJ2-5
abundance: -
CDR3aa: CAWSDGAGQETQYF
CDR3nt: TGTGCCTGGAGTGACGGGGCGGGCCAAGAGACCCAGTACTTC

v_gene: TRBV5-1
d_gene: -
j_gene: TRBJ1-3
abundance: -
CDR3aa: CASSLGNTGNTIYF
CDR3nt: TGCGCCAGCAGCTTAGGCAATACTGGAAACACCATATATTTT

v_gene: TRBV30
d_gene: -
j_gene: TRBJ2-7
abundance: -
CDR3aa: CAWRRAVSPEQYF
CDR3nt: TGTGCCTGGAGGCGAGCGGTTAGTCCCGAGCAGTACTTC

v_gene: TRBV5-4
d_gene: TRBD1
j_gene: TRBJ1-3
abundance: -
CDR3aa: CASSPGQGSIGNTIYF
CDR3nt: TGTGCCAGCAGCCCCGGACAGGGGAGTATCGGAAACACCATATATTTT

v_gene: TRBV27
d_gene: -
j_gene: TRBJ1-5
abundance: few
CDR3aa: CASSPQGSIGNQPQHF
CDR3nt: TGTGCCAGCAGTCCCCAAGGAAGTATTGGCAATCAGCCCCAGCATTTT

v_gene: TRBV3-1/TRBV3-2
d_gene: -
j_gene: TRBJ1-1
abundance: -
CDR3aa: CASSQEGGSEAFF
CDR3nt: TGTGCCAGCAGCCAAGAGGGGGGTAGTGAAGCTTTCTTT

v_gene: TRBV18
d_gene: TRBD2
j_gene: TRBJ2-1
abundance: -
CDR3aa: CASSRPGLAGGTEQFF
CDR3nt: TGTGCCAGCTCAAGACCGGGACTAGCGGGAGGGACGGAGCAGTTCTTC

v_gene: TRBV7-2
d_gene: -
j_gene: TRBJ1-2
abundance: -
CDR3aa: CASSHDNYGYTF
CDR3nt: TGTGCCAGCAGCCACGATAACTATGGCTACACCTTC

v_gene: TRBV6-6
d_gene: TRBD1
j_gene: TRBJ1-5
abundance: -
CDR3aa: CASRGTGSYHF
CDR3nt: TGTGCCAGCAGGGGGACAGGGTCTTATCATTTT

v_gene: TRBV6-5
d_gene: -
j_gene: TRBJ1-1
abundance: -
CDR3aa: CASSYTNTEAFF
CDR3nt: TGTGCCAGCAGTTACACCAACACTGAAGCTTTCTTT

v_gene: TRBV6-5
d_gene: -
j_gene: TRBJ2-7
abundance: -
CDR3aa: CASSSPYEQCF
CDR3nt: TGTGCCAGCAGTTCCCCCTACGAGCAGTGCTTC

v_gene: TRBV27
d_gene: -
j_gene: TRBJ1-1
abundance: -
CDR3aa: CASSLRGSTEAFF
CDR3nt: TGTGCCAGCAGTTTACGAGGGAGCACTGAAGCTTTCTTT

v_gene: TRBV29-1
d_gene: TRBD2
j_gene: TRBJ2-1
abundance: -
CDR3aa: CSAASGSEQFF
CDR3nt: TGCAGCGCGGCTAGCGGGAGTGAGCAGTTCTTC

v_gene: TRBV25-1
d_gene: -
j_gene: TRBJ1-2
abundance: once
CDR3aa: CASSEYLRDTPTFF
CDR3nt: TGTGCCAGCAGTGAATACCTTAGGGATACACCAACTTTCTTC

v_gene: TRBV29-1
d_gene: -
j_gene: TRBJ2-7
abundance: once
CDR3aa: CSVEVGPTEQYF
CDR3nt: TGCAGCGTTGAAGTAGGCCCCACCGAGCAGTACTTC

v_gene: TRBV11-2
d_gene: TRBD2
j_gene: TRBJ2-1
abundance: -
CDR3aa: CASSSASGSYNEQFF
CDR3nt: TGTGCCAGCAGCTCCGCAAGCGGGAGCTACAATGAGCAGTTCTTC

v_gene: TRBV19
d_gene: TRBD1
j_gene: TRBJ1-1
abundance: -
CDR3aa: CASSLLGGQGDTEAFF
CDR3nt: TGTGCCAGTAGTCTTCTTGGGGGACAGGGGGACACTGAAGCTTTCTTT

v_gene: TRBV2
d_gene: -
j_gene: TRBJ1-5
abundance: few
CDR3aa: CASTPAPLGSQPQHF
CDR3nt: TGTGCCAGCACCCCCGCCCCCCTTGGGTCCCAGCCCCAGCATTTT

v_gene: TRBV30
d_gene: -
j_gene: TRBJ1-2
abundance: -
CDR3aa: CAWSPFGGTNYGYTF
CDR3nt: TGTGCCTGGAGCCCTTTCGGAGGAACTAACTATGGCTACACCTTC

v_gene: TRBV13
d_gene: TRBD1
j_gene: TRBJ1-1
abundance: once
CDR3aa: CASRDSHTEAFF
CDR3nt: TGTGCCAGTCGGGACAGCCACACTGAAGCTTTCTTT

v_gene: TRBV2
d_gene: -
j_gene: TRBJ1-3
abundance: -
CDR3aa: CASSWDISGNTIYF
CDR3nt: TGTGCCAGCAGTTGGGACATCTCTGGAAACACCATATATTTT

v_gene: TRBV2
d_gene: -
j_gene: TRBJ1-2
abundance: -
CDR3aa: CASSEGDIYGYTF
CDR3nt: TGTGCCAGCAGCGAGGGGGACATCTATGGCTACACCTTC

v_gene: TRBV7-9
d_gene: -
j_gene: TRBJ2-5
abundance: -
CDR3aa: CASSLAGAETQYF
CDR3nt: TGTGCCAGCAGCTTAGCGGGAGCGGAGACCCAGTACTTC

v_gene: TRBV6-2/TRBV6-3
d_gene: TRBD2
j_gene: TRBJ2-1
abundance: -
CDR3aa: CASSYLTSGSLNEQFF
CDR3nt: TGTGCCAGCAGTTATTTGACTAGCGGGAGCCTAAATGAGCAGTTCTTC

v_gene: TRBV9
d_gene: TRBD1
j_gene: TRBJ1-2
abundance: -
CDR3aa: CASSARGQGEHYGYTF
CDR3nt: TGTGCCAGCAGCGCGAGGGGACAGGGAGAGCACTATGGCTACACCTTC

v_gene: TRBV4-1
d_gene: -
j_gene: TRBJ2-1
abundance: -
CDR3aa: CASSQDAGRANEQFF
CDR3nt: TGCGCCAGCAGCCAAGACGCGGGTAGGGCAAATGAGCAGTTCTTC

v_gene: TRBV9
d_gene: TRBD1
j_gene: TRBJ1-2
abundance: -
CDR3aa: CASSPTPGQGYGYTF
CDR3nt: TGTGCCAGCAGCCCTACCCCGGGACAGGGCTATGGCTACACCTTC

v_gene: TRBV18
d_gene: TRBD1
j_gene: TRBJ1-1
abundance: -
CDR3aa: CASSPGTGGATEAFF
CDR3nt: TGTGCCAGCTCACCTGGGACAGGGGGCGCGACTGAAGCTTTCTTT

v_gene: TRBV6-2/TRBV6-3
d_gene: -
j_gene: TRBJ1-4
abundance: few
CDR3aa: CASSRPGSPNEKLFF
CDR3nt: TGTGCCAGCAGTCGACCCGGCAGCCCTAATGAAAAACTGTTTTTT

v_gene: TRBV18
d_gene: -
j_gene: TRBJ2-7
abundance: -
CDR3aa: CASSPWTVGEQYF
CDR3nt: TGTGCCAGCTCACCCTGGACAGTGGGTGAGCAGTACTTC

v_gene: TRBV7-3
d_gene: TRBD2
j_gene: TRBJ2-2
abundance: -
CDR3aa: CASSIMPGLGSAGELFF
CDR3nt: TGTGCCAGCAGCATAATGCCGGGACTAGGGTCGGCCGGGGAGCTGTTTTTT

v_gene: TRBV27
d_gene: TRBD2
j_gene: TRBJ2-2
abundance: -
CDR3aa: CATRKRGSPGELFF
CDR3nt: TGTGCCACTAGGAAGCGGGGGAGCCCCGGGGAGCTGTTTTTT

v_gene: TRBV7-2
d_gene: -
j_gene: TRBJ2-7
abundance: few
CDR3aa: CASSFAVGEQYF
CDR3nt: TGTGCCAGCAGCTTTGCAGTCGGCGAGCAGTACTTC

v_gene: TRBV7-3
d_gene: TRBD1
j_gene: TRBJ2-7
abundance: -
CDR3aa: CASSLTGQGYEQYF
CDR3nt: TGTGCCAGCAGCTTAACGGGACAGGGGTACGAGCAGTACTTC

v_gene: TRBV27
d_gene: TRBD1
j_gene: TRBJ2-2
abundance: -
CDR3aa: CASSLGTVSTGELFF
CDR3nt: TGTGCCAGCAGTTTAGGGACAGTGAGCACCGGGGAGCTGTTTTTT

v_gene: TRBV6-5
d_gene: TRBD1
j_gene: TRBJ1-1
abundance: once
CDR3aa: CASSRTGGRNTEAFF
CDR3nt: TGTGCCAGCAGCAGGACAGGGGGACGGAACACTGAAGCTTTCTTT

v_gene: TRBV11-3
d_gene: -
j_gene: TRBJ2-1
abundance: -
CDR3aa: CASSRGGYNEQFF
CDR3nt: TGTGCCAGCAGCCGGGGCGGCTACAATGAGCAGTTCTTC